This T cell receptor (beta chain) was observed in a study of T cells in Graves' hyperthyroidism and ophthalmopathy. Overall study context: Blood was drawn when the patient was first diagnosed and still untreated. Notes on the study in general: Blood also held most thyroid clonotypes expanded beyond 0.001. Separating ophthalmopathy from stable hyperthyroidism was achieved by a 13 V-J model.

The source material, RNA transcripts, was used to amplify TCR beta CDR3 regions. First-round RT-PCR targeting the TCR CDR3 was performed with the HTBI primer set. TCRdb re-called the multiplex PCR reads through MiXCR, storing one row per CDR3 protein. The sample holds about 420,000 distinct CDR3 sequences, 15% to 18% seen once. This clonotype was picked up many times. Antigen specificity is unknown. V was pared by 0 bases and J by 6 bases, with 10 bases of the junction left unmatched. Germline values: CDR1 MNHEY, CDR2 SVGAGI. This CDR3 is built from 17 residues. This TCR came from a woman younger than 35 with Graves' hyperthyroidism. This chain connects TRBV6-5 to TRBJ2-1; 8 bases agree with TRBD2. Sequenced input: blood. The chain's CDR3 is CASSYSFSGTSFNEQFF. In nucleotides, the CDR3 is TGTGCCAGCAGTTACTCGTTTTCGGGGACTAGTTTCAATGAGCAGTTCTTC.